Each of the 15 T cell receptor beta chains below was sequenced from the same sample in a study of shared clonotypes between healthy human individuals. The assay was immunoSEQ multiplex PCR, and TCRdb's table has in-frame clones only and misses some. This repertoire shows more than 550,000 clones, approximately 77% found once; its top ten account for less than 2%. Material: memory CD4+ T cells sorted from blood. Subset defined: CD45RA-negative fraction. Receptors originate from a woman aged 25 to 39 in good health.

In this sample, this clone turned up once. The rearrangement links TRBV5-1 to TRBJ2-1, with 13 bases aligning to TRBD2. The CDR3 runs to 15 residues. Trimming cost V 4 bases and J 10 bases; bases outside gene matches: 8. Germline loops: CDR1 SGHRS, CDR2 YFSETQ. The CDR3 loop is CASSQLAGGPLEQFF. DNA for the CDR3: TGCGCCAGCAGCCAACTAGCGGGAGGGCCGTTAGAGCAGTTCTTC.

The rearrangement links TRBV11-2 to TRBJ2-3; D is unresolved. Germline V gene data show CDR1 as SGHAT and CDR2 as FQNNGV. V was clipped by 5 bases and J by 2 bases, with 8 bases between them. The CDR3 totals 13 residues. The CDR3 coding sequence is TGTGCCAGCAGCGCCGCAAACACAGATACGCAGTATTTT. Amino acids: CASSAANTDTQYF.

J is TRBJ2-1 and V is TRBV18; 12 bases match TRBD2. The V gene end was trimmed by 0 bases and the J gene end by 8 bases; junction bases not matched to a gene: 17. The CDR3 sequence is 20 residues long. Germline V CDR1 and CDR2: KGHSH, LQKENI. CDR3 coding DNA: TGTGCCAGCTCACCACCGTCTGGCCGGGGGCGGACTAGCGGGAACCATGAGCAGTTCTTC. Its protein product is CASSPPSGRGRTSGNHEQFF.

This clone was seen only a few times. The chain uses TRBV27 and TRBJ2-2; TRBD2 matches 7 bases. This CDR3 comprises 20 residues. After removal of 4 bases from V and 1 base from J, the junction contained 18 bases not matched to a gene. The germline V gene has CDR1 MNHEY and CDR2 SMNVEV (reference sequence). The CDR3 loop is CASSSIRLADIPLNTGELFF. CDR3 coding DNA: TGTGCCAGCAGTTCAATACGGCTAGCGGATATTCCGCTGAACACCGGGGAGCTGTTTTTT.

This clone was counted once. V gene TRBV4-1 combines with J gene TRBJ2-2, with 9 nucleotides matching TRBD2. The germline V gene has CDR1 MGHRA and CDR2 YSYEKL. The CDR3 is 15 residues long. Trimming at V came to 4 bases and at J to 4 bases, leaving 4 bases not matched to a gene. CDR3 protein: CASSRHSGSTGELFF. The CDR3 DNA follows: TGCGCCAGCAGCCGTCATAGCGGGAGCACCGGGGAGCTGTTTTTT.

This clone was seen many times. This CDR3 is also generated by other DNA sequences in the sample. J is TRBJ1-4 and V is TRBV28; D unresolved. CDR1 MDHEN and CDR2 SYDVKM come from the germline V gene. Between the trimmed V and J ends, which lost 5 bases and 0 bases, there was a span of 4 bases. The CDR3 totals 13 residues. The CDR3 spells CASSRTTNEKLFF. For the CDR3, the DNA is TGTGCCAGCAGTCGGACAACTAATGAAAAACTGTTTTTT. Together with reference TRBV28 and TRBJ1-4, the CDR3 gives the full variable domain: DVKVTQSSRYLVKRTGEKVFLECVQDMDHENMFWYRQDPGLGLRLIYFSYDVKMKEKGDIPEGYSVSREKKERFSLILESASTNQTSMYLCASSRTTNEKLFFGSGTQLSVL.

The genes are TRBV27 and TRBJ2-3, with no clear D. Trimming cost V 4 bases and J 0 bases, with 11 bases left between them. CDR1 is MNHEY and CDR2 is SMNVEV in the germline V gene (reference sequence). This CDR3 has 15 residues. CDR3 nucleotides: TGTGCCAGCAGTTCGGCCAGAACTAGCACAGATACGCAGTATTTT. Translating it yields CASSSARTSTDTQYF.

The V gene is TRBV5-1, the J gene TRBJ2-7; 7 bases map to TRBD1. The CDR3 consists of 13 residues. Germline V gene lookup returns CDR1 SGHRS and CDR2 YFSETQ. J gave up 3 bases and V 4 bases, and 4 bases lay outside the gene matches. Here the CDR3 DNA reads TGCGCCAGCAGCCCGACAGGGCGCTACGAGCAGTACTTC. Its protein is CASSPTGRYEQYF.

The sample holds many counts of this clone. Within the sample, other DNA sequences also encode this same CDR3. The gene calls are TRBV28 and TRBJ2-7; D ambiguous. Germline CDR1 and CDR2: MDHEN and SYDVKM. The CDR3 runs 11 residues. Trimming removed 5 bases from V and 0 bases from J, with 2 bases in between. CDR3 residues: CASSHSYEQYF. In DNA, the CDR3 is TGTGCCAGCAGTCACTCCTACGAGCAGTACTTC.

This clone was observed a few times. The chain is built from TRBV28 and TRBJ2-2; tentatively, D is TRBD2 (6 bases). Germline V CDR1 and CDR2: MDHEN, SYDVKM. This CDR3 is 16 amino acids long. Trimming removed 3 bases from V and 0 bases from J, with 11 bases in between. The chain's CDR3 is CASSLFSGSNTGELFF. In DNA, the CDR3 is TGTGCCAGCAGTTTGTTTAGCGGTTCGAACACCGGGGAGCTGTTTTTT.

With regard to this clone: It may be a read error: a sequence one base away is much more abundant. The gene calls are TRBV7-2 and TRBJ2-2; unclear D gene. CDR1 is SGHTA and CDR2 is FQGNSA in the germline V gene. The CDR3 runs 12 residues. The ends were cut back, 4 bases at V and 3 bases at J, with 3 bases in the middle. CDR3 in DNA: TGTGCCAGCAGCTCCTACACCGGGGAGCTGTTTTTT. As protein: CASSSYTGELFF.

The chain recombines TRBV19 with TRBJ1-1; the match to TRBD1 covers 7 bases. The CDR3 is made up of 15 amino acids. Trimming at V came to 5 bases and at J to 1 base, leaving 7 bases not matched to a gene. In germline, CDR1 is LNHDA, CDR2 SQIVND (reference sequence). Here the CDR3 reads CASSDSGQANTEAFF. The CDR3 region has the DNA TGTGCCAGTAGTGACTCCGGACAGGCGAACACTGAAGCTTTCTTT. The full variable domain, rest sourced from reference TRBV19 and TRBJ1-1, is DGGITQSPKYLFRKEGQNVTLSCEQNLNHDAMYWYRQDPGQGLRLIYYSQIVNDFQKGDIAEGYSVSREKKESFPLTVTSAQKNPTAFYLCASSDSGQANTEAFFGQGTRLTVV.

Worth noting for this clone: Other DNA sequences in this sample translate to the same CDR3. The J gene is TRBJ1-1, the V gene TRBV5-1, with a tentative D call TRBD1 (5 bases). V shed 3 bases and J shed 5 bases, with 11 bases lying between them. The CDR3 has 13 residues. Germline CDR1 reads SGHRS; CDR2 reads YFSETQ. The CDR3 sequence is CASSSEGSTEAFF. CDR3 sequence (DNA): TGCGCCAGCAGCTCGGAGGGGTCGACTGAAGCTTTCTTT. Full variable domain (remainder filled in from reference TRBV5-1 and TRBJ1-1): KAGVTQTPRYLIKTRGQQVTLSCSPISGHRSVSWYQQTPGQGLQFLFEYFSETQRNKGNFPGRFSGRQFSNSRSEMNVSTLELGDSALYLCASSSEGSTEAFFGQGTRLTVV.

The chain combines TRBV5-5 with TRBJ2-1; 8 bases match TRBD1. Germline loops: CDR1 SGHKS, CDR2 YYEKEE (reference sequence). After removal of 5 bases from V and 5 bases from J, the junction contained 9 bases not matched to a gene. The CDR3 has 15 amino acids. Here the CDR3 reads CASSPTGQANNEQFF. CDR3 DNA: TGTGCCAGCAGTCCTACGGGACAGGCGAACAATGAGCAGTTCTTC.

The CDR3: CASSLPDRVQFF. For the CDR3, the DNA is TGTGCCAGCAGCTTACCCGACAGGGTCCAGTTCTTC. The chain employs TRBV7-9 and TRBJ2-1; 7 bases fit TRBD1. Per germline, CDR1 SEHNR and CDR2 FQNEAQ (reference sequence). CDR3 size: 12 residues. V was clipped by 2 bases and J by 13 bases; unmatched bases: 5.